This is a list of T cell receptor beta chains from one sample in a study of blood T cells in healthy people across ages. TCRdb used MiXCR to reprocess the 5' RACE reads, holding one entry per CDR3 protein. The data show approximately 810,000 distinct CDR3 sequences, under 40% seen once. Input material: blood. These TCRs come from a man aged 18-30 years in good health. The CDR3 runs from the conserved cysteine through the conserved F or W. D genes are given only for firm matches. Clone size, where shown, is once, few, many, or a class for clones that have expanded.

clone_size	j_call	v_call	d_call	cdr3_aa	cdr3_nt
-	TRBJ2-7	TRBV20-1	TRBD1	CSAREGVGGPYNEQYF	TGCAGTGCTAGAGAGGGGGTAGGGGGCCCCTACAATGAGCAGTACTTC
-	TRBJ2-5	TRBV12-3/TRBV12-4	-	CASSLVRAETQYF	TGTGCCAGCAGTTTAGTCAGGGCAGAGACCCAGTACTTC
-	TRBJ2-1	TRBV20-1	TRBD2	CSASGRALNEQFF	TGCAGTGCTAGTGGGAGGGCCCTCAATGAGCAGTTCTTC
many	TRBJ1-5	TRBV20-1	TRBD1	CSARAGTANQPQHF	TGCAGTGCTAGAGCCGGGACAGCAAATCAGCCCCAGCATTTT
-	TRBJ2-3	TRBV29-1	TRBD2	CSVAPPRGGPKGDTQYF	TGCAGCGTGGCCCCACCCCGGGGGGGGCCTAAGGGAGATACGCAGTATTTT
many	TRBJ2-1	TRBV10-3	-	CAISPQTLGNEQFF	TGTGCCATCAGTCCTCAGACCCTGGGCAATGAGCAGTTCTTC
-	TRBJ2-7	TRBV20-1	TRBD2	CSARGGSGGPYEQYF	TGCAGTGCTAGAGGTGGAAGCGGGGGGCCATACGAGCAGTACTTC
-	TRBJ2-4	TRBV25-1	-	CASSGEGSSAKNIQYF	TGTGCCAGCAGTGGTGAAGGTTCGTCGGCCAAAAACATTCAGTACTTC
-	TRBJ1-1	TRBV9	-	CASSVEGGYPEAFF	TGTGCCAGCAGCGTAGAGGGCGGCTACCCTGAAGCTTTCTTT
few	TRBJ2-5	TRBV5-6	-	CASSLRRDREQYF	TGTGCCAGCAGCTTAAGGAGGGATAGGGAGCAGTACTTC
-	TRBJ2-1	TRBV7-6	TRBD1	CASSLEGQASYNEQFF	TGTGCCAGCAGCTTAGAGGGACAGGCTTCCTACAATGAGCAGTTCTTC
few	TRBJ2-1	TRBV6-2/TRBV6-3	TRBD1	CASSYTTPDRVSYNEQFF	TGTGCCAGCAGTTACACGACGCCTGACAGGGTCTCGTACAATGAGCAGTTCTTC
-	TRBJ2-7	TRBV7-9	-	CATALAGSYNEQYF	TGTGCCACCGCGCTGGCCGGCTCCTACAATGAGCAGTACTTC
-	TRBJ2-7	TRBV7-7	-	CASSLQSDNSYEQYF	TGTGCTAGCAGCTTGCAATCGGACAACTCCTACGAGCAGTACTTC
-	TRBJ2-5	TRBV29-1	-	CSVGSAAQETQYF	TGCAGCGTTGGCTCGGCGGCCCAAGAGACCCAGTACTTC
-	TRBJ1-5	TRBV7-9	TRBD1	CASSTSTGVQPQHF	TGTGCCAGCAGCACCTCAACAGGGGTCCAGCCCCAGCATTTT
many	TRBJ2-1	TRBV5-1	TRBD1	CASTRGNEQFF	TGCGCCAGCACCAGGGGGAATGAGCAGTTCTTC
many	TRBJ2-7	TRBV7-9	-	CASSLGTSGRPYEQYF	TGTGCCAGCAGCTTAGGGACCAGCGGGCGTCCCTACGAGCAGTACTTC
few	TRBJ2-1	TRBV4-1	-	CASSQGSGLDEQFF	TGCGCCAGCAGCCAAGGATCAGGGTTAGATGAGCAGTTCTTC
few	TRBJ2-1	TRBV28	-	CASTQQNNEQFF	TGTGCCAGCACTCAGCAAAACAATGAGCAGTTCTTC
few	TRBJ2-1	TRBV7-9	-	CASSPWTLYNEQFF	TGTGCCAGCAGCCCTTGGACCCTCTACAATGAGCAGTTCTTC
few	TRBJ2-3	TRBV4-3	TRBD1	CASSQGIRGPDTQYF	TGCGCCAGCAGCCAAGGTATTAGGGGGCCGGATACGCAGTATTTT
-	TRBJ2-5	TRBV5-1	TRBD1	CASSSEQGEETQYF	TGCGCCAGCAGCTCGGAGCAGGGGGAAGAGACCCAGTACTTC
-	TRBJ1-5	TRBV15	-	CATSVGAGNQPQHF	TGTGCCACCAGCGTCGGGGCTGGGAATCAGCCCCAGCATTTT
many	TRBJ2-7	TRBV20-1	-	CSAGGWRSEQYF	TGCAGTGCTGGAGGTTGGCGAAGCGAGCAGTACTTC
-	TRBJ2-7	TRBV20-1	TRBD1	CSARPQGAASHEQYF	TGCAGTGCTAGGCCTCAGGGGGCCGCCTCCCACGAGCAGTACTTC
-	TRBJ2-7	TRBV18	TRBD1	CASSPEGQGQGEQYF	TGTGCCAGCTCTCCCGAGGGACAGGGTCAGGGAGAGCAGTACTTC
-	TRBJ2-3	TRBV2	TRBD2	CASPLAGGDSDTQYF	TGTGCCAGCCCGCTAGCGGGGGGGGATTCAGATACGCAGTATTTT
-	TRBJ2-5	TRBV30	-	CAWSGGDRETQYF	TGTGCCTGGAGTGGTGGGGATAGGGAGACCCAGTACTTC
few	TRBJ1-5	TRBV7-9	-	CASSLGGFGNQPQHF	TGTGCCAGCAGCTTAGGAGGTTTTGGCAATCAGCCCCAGCATTTT
-	TRBJ2-1	TRBV27	-	CASTEGGSYNEQFF	TGTGCCAGCACTGAAGGGGGTTCCTACAATGAGCAGTTCTTC
few	TRBJ1-2	TRBV6-2/TRBV6-3	TRBD1	CASRDDRDLYGYTF	TGTGCCAGCAGAGACGACAGGGACCTCTATGGCTACACCTTC
-	TRBJ1-1	TRBV20-1	-	CSAGEYTEAFF	TGCAGTGCTGGCGAATATACTGAAGCTTTCTTT
-	TRBJ2-3	TRBV7-2	-	CASRRALGDTQYF	TGTGCCAGCAGAAGAGCGTTAGGGGATACGCAGTATTTT
few	TRBJ2-2	TRBV6-4	-	CASSDVGAKPTGELFF	TGTGCCAGCAGCGACGTTGGGGCCAAGCCCACCGGGGAGCTGTTTTTT
-	TRBJ2-7	TRBV4-1	-	CASSQDPPSAPLNEQYF	TGCGCCAGCAGCCAAGATCCTCCTAGCGCACCCCTCAATGAGCAGTACTTC
-	TRBJ1-2	TRBV6-2/TRBV6-3	-	CASSTKYGYTF	TGTGCCAGCAGTACGAAATATGGCTACACCTTC
-	TRBJ2-2	TRBV4-3	-	CASSQDATNTGELFF	TGCGCCAGCAGCCAAGACGCCACGAACACCGGGGAGCTGTTTTTT
-	TRBJ2-1	TRBV5-1	-	CASSLPQEGEQFF	TGCGCCAGCAGCTTGCCTCAGGAGGGCGAGCAGTTCTTC
-	TRBJ2-3	TRBV5-1	-	CASSFGIGTTDTQYF	TGCGCCAGCAGCTTCGGGATAGGAACCACAGATACGCAGTATTTT
-	TRBJ1-3	TRBV7-2	TRBD1	CASSPDRAGNTIYF	TGTGCCAGCAGCCCTGACAGGGCTGGAAACACCATATATTTT
-	TRBJ1-2	TRBV5-6	-	CASSPVGGYLNYGYTF	TGTGCCAGCAGCCCCGTCGGGGGCTACCTTAACTATGGCTACACCTTC
-	TRBJ2-5	TRBV20-1	TRBD2	CSAQTSGGDETQYF	TGCAGTGCCCAGACTAGCGGGGGGGATGAGACCCAGTACTTC
once	TRBJ2-1	TRBV4-2	-	CASSQDYGNYNEQFF	TGTGCCAGCAGCCAAGATTACGGGAACTACAATGAGCAGTTCTTC
-	TRBJ2-7	TRBV4-3	TRBD1	CASSLGQGIGEQYF	TGCGCCAGCAGCCTGGGACAGGGGATAGGCGAGCAGTACTTC
few	TRBJ1-3	TRBV12-5	TRBD1	CASGSRQGNGNTIYF	TGTGCTAGTGGTTCCCGACAGGGAAATGGAAACACCATATATTTT
-	TRBJ2-3	TRBV7-3	-	CASSRERGLADTQYF	TGTGCCAGCAGCCGCGAGAGAGGCCTCGCAGATACGCAGTATTTT